A single sample is the source of the 6 T cell receptor beta chains below, sequenced in a study of breast tumors, draining lymph nodes, adjacent tissues. TCRdb used MiXCR to reprocess the multiplex PCR reads, holding one entry per CDR3 protein. The sample lists a few hundred thousand distinct CDR3 sequences, less than 45% occurring once. Breast cancer patients provided tissue from their axillary draining lymph nodes. Material: axillary lymph node tissue. The receptors were sampled from a female donor with breast cancer. Some clones in this sample may be carry-over from other donors' samples.

In its sample, this clonotype was seen many times. The V call is TRBV7-9, the J call TRBJ2-7; 7 bases map to TRBD2. J was trimmed by 5 bases and V by 1 base; bases with no gene match: 11. Germline CDR1 SEHNR, CDR2 FQNEAQ (reference sequence). The length of the CDR3 is 16 residues. In DNA form, the CDR3 reads TGTGCCAGCAGCTTAGGTAGAGGGAGGGCCAACGACGAGCAGTACTTC. Amino acids: CASSLGRGRANDEQYF.

This clonotype was detected many times. The rearrangement links TRBV6-1 to TRBJ2-1; D gene unclear. The germline V gene encodes CDR1 MNHNS and CDR2 SASEGT. Trimming took 3 bases from V and 7 from J, leaving 4 bases between them. This CDR3 spans 11 amino acids. The CDR3 reads CASSEPNEQFF. The CDR3 DNA sequence: TGTGCCAGCAGTGAGCCTAATGAGCAGTTCTTC.

A remark on this clonotype: At one end, the junction sequence differs from germline, possibly due to a read error. This chain uses TRBV6-6 with TRBJ2-5, with D possibly matching TRBD2 (6 bases). Germline loops: CDR1 MNHNY, CDR2 SVGAGI (reference sequence). This CDR3 contains 15 residues. The CDR3 reads CASSHSEGPKETQYF. The CDR3, as DNA: TGTGCCAGCAGTCACTCGGAGGGACCGAAGGAGACCCAGTACTTC.

This clonotype occurred many times. V is TRBV7-9 and J is TRBJ1-2; D is undetermined. The germline CDR1 and CDR2 sequences are SEHNR and FQNEAQ (reference sequence). The CDR3 contains 15 residues. The V end was cut by 1 base, the J end by 7 bases, with 16 bases between. CDR3 region: CASSLDGPISAGYTF. CDR3 sequence (DNA): TGTGCCAGCAGCTTAGATGGTCCAATATCGGCTGGCTACACCTTC.

This clonotype occurred a few times. A much larger clone differs from this one at a single base, so this may be a read error. The CDR3 nucleotides read TGTGCCAGCAGCGTAGGCGGGAGTGCACACGAGCAGTCCTTC. As protein: CASSVGGSAHEQSF. This sequence joins TRBV9 and TRBJ2-7, with 7 bases aligning to TRBD2. Germline V gene sequence: CDR1 SGDLS, CDR2 YYNGEE. The CDR3 consists of 14 residues.

This clonotype was recorded at least ten times. The chain couples TRBV11-3 to TRBJ2-7; TRBD2 agrees at 14 bases. The CDR3 is 15 amino acids. V shed 2 bases, J shed 5 bases, and the junction held 2 bases outside the gene matches. Germline assignment: CDR1 SGHNT and CDR2 YENEEA. In nucleotides, the CDR3 is TGTGCCAGCAGCTTACAGGGACTAGCGGGAGACGAGCAGTACTTC. Its protein product is CASSLQGLAGDEQYF.